This TCR beta chain originates from a study of T cells after yellow fever vaccination. 5'RACE template switching generated TCR cDNA, adding a universal primer site and UMIs. TCRdb independently ran MiXCR on the 5' RACE reads; one entry per CDR3 protein. The sample lists 610,000 or so distinct CDR3 sequences; about 12% were seen once. A remark on this clonotype: Its target is not known.

Study findings and constraints: The secondary response was weaker, and its peak arrived faster, on day 5 versus 15. It was a small share of clonotypes that appeared in both CD4 and CD8 compartments.

In germline, CDR1 is SEHNR, CDR2 FQNEAQ (reference sequence). This CDR3 region has 16 residues. Germline trimming cut 5 bases from V and 1 base from J; bases unmatched to any gene: 6. The source is a man aged 25-40 years who received the YFV17D yellow fever vaccine. The chain links TRBV7-9 to TRBJ2-1; 9 nucleotides agree with TRBD1. Sequenced material: PBMCs, taken on the day of the yellow fever booster vaccination. This chain's CDR3 is CASSSSGTGSYNEQFF. For the CDR3, the DNA is TGTGCCAGCAGCAGTTCCGGGACAGGGTCCTACAATGAGCAGTTCTTC.